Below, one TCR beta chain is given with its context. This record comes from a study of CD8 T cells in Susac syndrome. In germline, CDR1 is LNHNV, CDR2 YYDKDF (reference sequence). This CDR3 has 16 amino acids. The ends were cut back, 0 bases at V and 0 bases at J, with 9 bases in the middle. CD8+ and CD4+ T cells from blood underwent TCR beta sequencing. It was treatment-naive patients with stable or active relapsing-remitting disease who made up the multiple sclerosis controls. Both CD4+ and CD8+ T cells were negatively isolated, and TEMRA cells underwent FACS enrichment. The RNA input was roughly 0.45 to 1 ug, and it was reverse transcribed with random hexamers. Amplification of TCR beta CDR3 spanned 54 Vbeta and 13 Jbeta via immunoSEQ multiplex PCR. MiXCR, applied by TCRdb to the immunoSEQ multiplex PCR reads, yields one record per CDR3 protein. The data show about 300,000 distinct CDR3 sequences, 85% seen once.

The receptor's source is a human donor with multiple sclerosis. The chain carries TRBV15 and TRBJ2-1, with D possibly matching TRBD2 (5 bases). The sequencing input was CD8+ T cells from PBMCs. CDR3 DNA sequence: TGTGCCACCAGCAGAGATTTGGGGAGCTCCTACAATGAGCAGTTCTTC. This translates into CATSRDLGSSYNEQFF.